The entry that follows covers one T cell receptor (beta chain) sequence. Its matching antigen is unknown. Clones were sequenced by immunoSEQ multiplex PCR, and TCRdb holds only the in-frame ones, with some missing. Seen here are around 200,000 clones, 94% observed once, and the top ten hold roughly 1.7%. This record comes from a study of T cell responses to AZD1222 COVID-19 vaccine. Study outcomes and limitations: Clonal diversity was possibly underestimated, and white British individuals and females predominated among donors. Nearly half of spike-specific TCRs reportedly target unmutated variant regions. Spike as a whole was targeted by vaccine-associated CD4 TCRs, dominant at 160-218 and 743-854.

Second-dose intervals near 4 or 12 weeks were combined. This CDR3 has 14 residues. Germline loops: CDR1 SQVTM, CDR2 ANQGSEA. The junction had 7 bases not matched to a gene; V was cut back by 1 base and J by 5 bases. Source: peripheral blood, taken 28 days after the second AZD1222 dose. The TCR comes from an adult who received the AZD1222 COVID-19 vaccine. The V and J genes are TRBV29-1 and TRBJ1-2, with 7 bases matching TRBD1. The DNA for the CDR3 is TGCAGCGTTGAAGCTTGGACAGGAGCTTATGGCTACACCTTC. The encoded protein is CSVEAWTGAYGYTF.